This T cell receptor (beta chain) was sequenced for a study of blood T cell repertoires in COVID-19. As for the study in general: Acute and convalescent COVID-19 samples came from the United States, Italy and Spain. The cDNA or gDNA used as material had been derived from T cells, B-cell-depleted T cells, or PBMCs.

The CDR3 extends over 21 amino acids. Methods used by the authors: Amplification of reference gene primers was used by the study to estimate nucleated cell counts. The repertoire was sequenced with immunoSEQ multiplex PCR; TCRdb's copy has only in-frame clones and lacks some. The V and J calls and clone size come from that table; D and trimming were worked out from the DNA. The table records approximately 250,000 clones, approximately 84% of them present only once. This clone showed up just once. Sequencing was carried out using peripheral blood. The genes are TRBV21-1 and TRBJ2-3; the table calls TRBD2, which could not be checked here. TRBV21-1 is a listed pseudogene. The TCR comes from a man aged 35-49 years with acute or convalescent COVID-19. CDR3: CANMKPRPAKNIRGVTDTQYF. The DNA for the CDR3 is TGTGCCAATATGAAGCCCCGACCGGCCAAGAATATCCGAGGTGTCACAGATACGCAGTATTTT.